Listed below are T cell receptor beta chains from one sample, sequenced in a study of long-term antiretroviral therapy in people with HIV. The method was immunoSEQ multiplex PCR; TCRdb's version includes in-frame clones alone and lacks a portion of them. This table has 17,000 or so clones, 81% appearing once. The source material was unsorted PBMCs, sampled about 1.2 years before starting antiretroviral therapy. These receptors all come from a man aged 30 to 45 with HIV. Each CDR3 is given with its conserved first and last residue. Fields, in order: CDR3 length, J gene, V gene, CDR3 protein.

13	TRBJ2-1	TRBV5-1	CASSGGPTGGQFF
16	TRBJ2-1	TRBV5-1	CASRLSPSAGYNEQFF
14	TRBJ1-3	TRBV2	CASRGQGYGNTIYF
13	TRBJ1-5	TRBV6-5	CASSLQSNQPQHF
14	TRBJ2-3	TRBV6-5	CASSNNWSTDTQYF
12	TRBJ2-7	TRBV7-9	CASSRQVYEQYF
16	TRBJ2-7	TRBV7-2	CASSSGVGSISYEQYF
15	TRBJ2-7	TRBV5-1	CASRAEAGASYEQYF
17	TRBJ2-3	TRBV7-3	CASSPIRAGASTDTQYF
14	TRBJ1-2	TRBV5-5	CASSLGPPTRGYTF
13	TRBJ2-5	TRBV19	CASSILGSETQYF
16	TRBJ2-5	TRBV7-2	CASSLVSSGTRETQYF
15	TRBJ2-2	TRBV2	CASRPQTVFTGELFF
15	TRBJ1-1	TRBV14	CASSQDLGGQDRAFF
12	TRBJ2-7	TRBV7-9	CASSLDREGQYF
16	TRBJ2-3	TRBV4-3	CASSRRASGRTDTQYF
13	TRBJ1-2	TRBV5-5	CASSLPGNYGYTF
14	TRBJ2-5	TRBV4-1	CASSQGDRAETQYF
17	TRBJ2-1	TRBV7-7	CASSFSTSGGSGNEQFF
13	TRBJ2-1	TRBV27	CASSLSSYNEQFF
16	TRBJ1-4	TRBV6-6	CASSPRRGEANEKLFF
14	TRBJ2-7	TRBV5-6	CASIKFLAGSEQYF
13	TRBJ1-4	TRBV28	CASSSGPNEKLFF
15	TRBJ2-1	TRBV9	CASSSQGSGYNEQFF
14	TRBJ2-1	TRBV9	CASSVEVAGPMQFF
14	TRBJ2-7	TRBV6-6	CASSSRDRDYEQYF
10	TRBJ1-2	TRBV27	CASKGDGYTF
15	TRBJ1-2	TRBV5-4	CASSLDRVSNYGYTF
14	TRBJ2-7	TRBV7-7	CASSLDLSSYEQYF
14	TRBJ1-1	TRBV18	CASSPNAGATEAFF
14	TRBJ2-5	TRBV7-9	CASSLDSEVETQYF
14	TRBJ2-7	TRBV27	CASSFQGVEGEQYF
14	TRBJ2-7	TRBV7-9	CASSARGQGYEQYF
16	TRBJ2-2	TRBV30	CAWSGLAGGNTGELFF
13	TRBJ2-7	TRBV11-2	CASSPRDRNEQYF
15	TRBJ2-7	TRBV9	CASSPTGSGSYEQYF
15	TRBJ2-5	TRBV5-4	CASSFGSNFRETQYF
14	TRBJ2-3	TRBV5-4	CASSLGRSTDTQYF
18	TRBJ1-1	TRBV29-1	CSVGSPPGTTSVRSEAFF
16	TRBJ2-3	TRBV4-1	CASSQDQEPGEDTQYF
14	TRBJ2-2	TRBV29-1	CSVTTGANTGELFF
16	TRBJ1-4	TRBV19	CASSLSVGTRGEKLFF
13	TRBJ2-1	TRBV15	CATSRVETGPQFF
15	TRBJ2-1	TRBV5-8	CASSWRGNSYNEQFF
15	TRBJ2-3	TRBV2	CASSDRLGRTDTQYF
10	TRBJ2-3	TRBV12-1	CASSFGGFYF
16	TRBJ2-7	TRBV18	CASSPQTQGVSYEQYF
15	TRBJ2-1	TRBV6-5	CASSRDRSSYNEQFF
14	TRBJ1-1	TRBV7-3	CASSSGQGYTEAFF
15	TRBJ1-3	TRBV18	CASSTGQDSGNTIYF
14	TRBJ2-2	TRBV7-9	CASNSVANTGELFF
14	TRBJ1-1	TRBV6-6	CASSYPSDKTEAFF
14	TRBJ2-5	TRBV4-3	CASSQGTHQETQYF
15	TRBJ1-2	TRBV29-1	CSVEMTGGAEYGYTF
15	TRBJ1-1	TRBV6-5	CASSPYPGGRTEAFF
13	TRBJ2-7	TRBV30	CAWGQGVSYEQYF
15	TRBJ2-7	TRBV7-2	CASSFSGGPSYEQYF
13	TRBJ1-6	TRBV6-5	CASSYFPRSPLHF
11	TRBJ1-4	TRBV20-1	CSATDKEKLFF